This T cell receptor beta chain originates from a study of shared clonotypes between healthy human individuals. Looked up from germline, CDR1 is SGHRS and CDR2 is YFSETQ. With 0 bases removed from V and 2 bases from J, the gap between germline ends came to 11 bases. This CDR3 is built from 15 residues. Measured with immunoSEQ multiplex PCR; TCRdb has only the in-frame clones, and not every one. The sample shows millions of clones, more than 80% of them seen only once. A note on this clone: This sample includes further DNA sequences coding for the same CDR3.

The rearrangement uses TRBV5-1 and TRBJ2-5; TRBD1 is a possible D gene (6 bases). The specimen was naive CD4+ T cells from PBMCs. The subset denotes: CD45RA+ positively selected. This sequence was found in a man aged 18 to 30 in good health. Some clones in this sample may be carry-over from other donors' samples. Here the CDR3 DNA reads TGCGCCAGCAGCTTGGATCCCAGGGGACAAGAGACCCAGTACTTC. It encodes CASSLDPRGQETQYF.